This passage covers 14 T cell receptor beta chains from one sample sequenced in a study of blood T cells in healthy people across ages. Using a J-beta primer mix together with a sample-barcoded 5' primer, a second PCR was run for roughly 6 to 12 cycles. TCRdb re-analysed the 5' RACE reads in MiXCR, keeping a single row per CDR3 protein. The table includes around 600,000 distinct CDR3 sequences, roughly 48% detected once. The material sequenced was blood. These receptors were taken from a man of 80 years or more in good health.

The chain has TRBV7-9 and TRBJ2-1, with 11 bases lining up with TRBD2. The CDR3 loop spans 19 amino acids. With V trimmed by 3 bases and J by 6 bases, 16 bases remained unmatched. CDR1 and CDR2 from the germline V gene are SEHNR and FQNEAQ (reference sequence). The CDR3 DNA follows: TGTGCCAGCAGCTTCTTAGCTGGTCCACTAGCGGGAGCTGGCAATGAGCAGTTCTTC. Its translation: CASSFLAGPLAGAGNEQFF. Full variable domain (rest looked up from reference TRBV7-9 and TRBJ2-1): DTGVSQNPRHKITKRGQNVTFRCDPISEHNRLYWYRQTLGQGPEFLTYFQNEAQLEKSRLLSDRFSAERPKGSFSTLEIQRTEQGDSAMYLCASSFLAGPLAGAGNEQFFGPGTRLTVL.

The V gene is TRBV6-2 or TRBV6-3, the J gene TRBJ2-3; weak D call: TRBD1 (6 bases). CDR1 and CDR2 (germline): MNHEY, SVGEGT. V lost 8 bases and J 8 bases, leaving 14 bases between the germline ends. CDR3 length equals 12 residues. CDR3 bases: TGTGCCAGCCAAAACCCACAGGGTACGCAGTATTTT. Translation: CASQNPQGTQYF.

The chain has TRBV20-1 and TRBJ2-7, with D tentatively TRBD1 or TRBD2 (5 bases each). The CDR3 consists of 15 residues. The V and J ends lost 5 bases and 3 bases respectively, with 20 bases between them. Germline V lookup: CDR1 DFQATT, CDR2 SNEGSKA (reference sequence). In DNA, the CDR3 is TGCAGTGCTCCCGCTTCGGGACCGATATACTACGAGCAGTACTTC. Protein sequence: CSAPASGPIYYEQYF.

The rearrangement links TRBV2 to TRBJ2-7; 10 bases match TRBD1. The CDR3 is 15 residues long. V was pared by 6 bases and J by 3 bases, with 8 bases of the junction left unmatched. CDR1 and CDR2 from the germline V gene are SNHLY and FYNNEI. This chain's CDR3 is CASRRGGTGDYEQYF. The CDR3 coding sequence is TGTGCCAGCAGGAGGGGGGGGACAGGGGACTACGAGCAGTACTTC. The full variable domain, with the rest looked up from reference TRBV2 and TRBJ2-7, is EPEVTQTPSHQVTQMGQEVILRCVPISNHLYFYWYRQILGQKVEFLVSFYNNEISEKSEIFDDQFSVERPDGSNFTLKIRSTKLEDSAMYFCASRRGGTGDYEQYFGPGTRLTVT.

This clonotype appeared a few times. This sequence joins TRBV5-8 and TRBJ2-1; 10 nucleotides agree with TRBD1. With 4 bases clipped from V and 4 bases from J, the junction kept 8 bases outside the gene matches. The CDR3 length is 16 residues. Per germline, CDR1 SGHTS and CDR2 YDEGEE. The CDR3 loop reads CASSHMPGQGYNEQFF. CDR3 nucleotide sequence: TGTGCCAGCAGCCATATGCCGGGACAGGGGTACAATGAGCAGTTCTTC.

This clonotype appeared once. V usage is TRBV7-3 and J usage is TRBJ2-1; D unclear. There are 15 residues in the CDR3. The V gene lost 2 bases and the J gene lost 3 bases, with 11 bases spanning the gap. CDR1 and CDR2 (germline): SGHTA, FQGTGA. The CDR3 is CASSLSPSGYNEQFF. DNA for the CDR3: TGTGCCAGCAGCTTATCGCCTTCGGGCTACAATGAGCAGTTCTTC. Variable domain in full (rest from reference TRBV7-3 and TRBJ2-1): GAGVSQTPSNKVTEKGKYVELRCDPISGHTALYWYRQSLGQGPEFLIYFQGTGAADDSGLPNDRFFAVRPEGSVSTLKIQRTERGDSAVYLCASSLSPSGYNEQFFGPGTRLTVL.

This chain joins TRBV10-2 and TRBJ2-5; 7 bases align to TRBD2. The CDR3 consists of 14 residues. Germline V gene data show CDR1 as WSHSY and CDR2 as SAAADI. Germline trimming cut 8 bases from V and 5 bases from J; bases unmatched to any gene: 11. The CDR3 spells CASGTERLAETQYF. In DNA, the CDR3 is TGCGCCAGCGGGACCGAGAGACTAGCTGAGACCCAGTACTTC.

This clonotype was counted only a few times. DNA for the CDR3: TGTGCCAGCAGTTCCGGGACAGGGCAGTACTTC. Amino acid sequence: CASSSGTGQYF. This chain connects TRBV6-5 to TRBJ2-4; TRBD1 matches 9 bases. The length of the CDR3 is 11 residues. Germline V lookup: CDR1 MNHEY, CDR2 SVGAGI. The V and J ends lost 4 bases and 13 bases, in that order; junction bases with no gene match: 2.

This chain uses TRBV12-3 or TRBV12-4 with TRBJ2-5, with D perhaps being TRBD1 or TRBD2 (5 bases each). The CDR3 spans 16 residues. V was shortened by 3 bases and J by 4 bases, with 18 bases between the two germline ends. The DNA for the CDR3 is TGTGCCAGCAGTTTCCGGGATCTAGGACATTCAGAGACCCAGTACTTC. Its protein is CASSFRDLGHSETQYF.

The chain links TRBV4-1 to TRBJ2-6; 10 bases are shared with TRBD1. Trimming cost V 2 bases and J 1 base; bases outside gene matches: 5. The CDR3 length is 18 residues. Germline values: CDR1 MGHRA, CDR2 YSYEKL. The CDR3 here is CASSQRGQGLSGANVLTF. DNA for the CDR3: TGCGCCAGCAGCCAACGGGGACAGGGGCTGTCTGGGGCCAACGTCCTGACTTTC.

In this sample, this clonotype turned up many times. As DNA, the CDR3 is TGTGCCAGCAGCCCCTGGAGGAACTTACGAGACTCTGATCAGCCCCAGCATTTT. Translating gives CASSPWRNLRDSDQPQHF. The chain uses TRBV6-1 and TRBJ1-5, with unresolved D. Germline V gene data show CDR1 as MNHNS and CDR2 as SASEGT. CDR3 length equals 18 residues. V shed 6 bases and J shed 5 bases, with 26 bases lying between them.

J is TRBJ2-3 and V is TRBV29-1; possibly TRBD1 for D (5 bases). Between the trimmed V and J ends, which lost 0 bases and 5 bases, there was a span of 18 bases. Germline V gene data show CDR1 as SQVTM and CDR2 as ANQGSEA. The CDR3 runs 16 residues. CDR3 amino acids: CSVEDSVGLTGDTQYF. The CDR3 DNA sequence: TGCAGCGTTGAAGATTCGGTGGGGCTAACGGGAGATACGCAGTATTTT.

This clonotype has ten or more counts. The CDR3 region is CSVEVNTDTQYF. CDR3 bases: TGCAGCGTTGAAGTAAACACAGATACGCAGTATTTT. This chain joins TRBV29-1 and TRBJ2-3; no clear D gene. The CDR3 runs to 12 residues. With 1 base removed from V and 2 bases from J, the gap between germline ends came to 4 bases. In germline, CDR1 is SQVTM, CDR2 ANQGSEA.

The V call is TRBV6-2 or TRBV6-3, the J call TRBJ2-2; D gene ambiguous. The CDR3 spans 12 residues. Trimming took 6 bases from V and 8 from J, leaving 10 bases between them. In germline, CDR1 is MNHEY, CDR2 SVGEGT. The CDR3 reads CASSLQEGELFF. CDR3 nucleotides: TGTGCCAGCAGCCTACAAGAAGGGGAGCTGTTTTTT.